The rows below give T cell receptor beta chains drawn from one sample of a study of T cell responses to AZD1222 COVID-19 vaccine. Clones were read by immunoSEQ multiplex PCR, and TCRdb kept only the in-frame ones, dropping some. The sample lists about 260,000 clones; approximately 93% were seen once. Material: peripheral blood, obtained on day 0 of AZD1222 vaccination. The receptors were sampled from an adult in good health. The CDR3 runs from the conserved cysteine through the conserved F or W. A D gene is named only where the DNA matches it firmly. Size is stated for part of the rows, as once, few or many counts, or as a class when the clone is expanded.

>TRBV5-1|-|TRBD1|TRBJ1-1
CASSDQGQVTEAFF
TGCGCCAGCAGCGACCAGGGACAGGTTACTGAAGCTTTCTTT
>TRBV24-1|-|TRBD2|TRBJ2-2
CATSGAGGTGELFF
TGTGCCACCAGTGGGGCGGGGGGCACCGGGGAGCTGTTTTTT
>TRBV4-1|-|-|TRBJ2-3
CASTLLPRYDTQYF
TGCGCCAGCACCTTACTTCCGAGGTACGATACGCAGTATTTT
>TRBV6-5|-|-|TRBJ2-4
CASKETGKNIQYF
TGTGCCAGCAAAGAGACGGGCAAAAACATTCAGTACTTC
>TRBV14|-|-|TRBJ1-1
CASSQETGLMNTEAFF
TGTGCCAGCAGCCAAGAAACAGGGCTAATGAACACTGAAGCTTTCTTT
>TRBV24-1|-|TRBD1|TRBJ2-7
CATSDTGQGPEQYF
TGTGCCACCAGTGATACGGGACAGGGACCCGAGCAGTACTTC
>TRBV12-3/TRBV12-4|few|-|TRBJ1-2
CASSPDRFGYTF
TGTGCCAGCAGCCCGGACAGATTTGGCTACACCTTC
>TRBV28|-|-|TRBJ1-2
CATWDRYYGYTF
TGTGCCACCTGGGACCGGTACTATGGCTACACCTTC
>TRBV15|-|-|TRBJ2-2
CATSRGGLAELFF
TGTGCCACCAGCAGAGGGGGGTTGGCGGAGCTGTTTTTT
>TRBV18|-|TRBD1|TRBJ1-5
CASSPDWDRGQPQHF
TGTGCCAGCTCACCGGATTGGGACAGGGGACAGCCCCAGCATTTT
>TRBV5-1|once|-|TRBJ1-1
CASSWGSRAGTEAFF
TGCGCCAGCAGCTGGGGGTCCAGGGCTGGTACTGAAGCTTTCTTT
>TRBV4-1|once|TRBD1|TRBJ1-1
CASSLIQGQGRTEAFF
TGCGCCAGCAGCCTCATCCAGGGACAGGGCCGCACTGAAGCTTTCTTT
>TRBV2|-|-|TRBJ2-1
CASSVDWNEQFF
TGTGCCAGCAGTGTAGATTGGAATGAGCAGTTCTTC
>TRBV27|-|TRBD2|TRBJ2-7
CASTPERTSGILYEQYF
TGTGCCAGCACTCCAGAGAGGACTAGCGGGATTCTGTACGAGCAGTACTTC